Shown below are 18 T cell receptor beta chains from a single sample sequenced in a study of beta chain features in type 1 diabetes. The study reverse transcribed the entire isolated RNA, so it sequenced expressed TCRB transcripts. The data were produced by immunoSEQ multiplex PCR, yet TCRdb's version contains in-frame clones alone and is incomplete. The sample holds more than 350,000 clones, about 10% seen once. The sample comprised naive CD4+ T cells from blood. The receptors originated from a woman under 30 in good health.

As concerns this clone: At one of its ends the junction is not consistent with the germline gene, which may arise from a read error. At the DNA level, this CDR3 is encoded by other sequences in the same sample as well. The chain employs TRBV20-1 and TRBJ1-2, with TRBD1 matching over 7 bases. The CDR3 has 11 residues. Germline values: CDR1 DFQATT, CDR2 SNEGSKA (reference sequence). Written as DNA, the CDR3 is TGCAGTGCTCGAGACAGGGTTGGCTACACCTTC. This codes for CSARDRVGYTF.

This clone has just a few counts. J is TRBJ2-7 and V is TRBV7-8, with 7 positions matching TRBD1. This CDR3 region has 13 residues. V trimming: 3 bases; J trimming: 5 bases; junction bases outside the gene matches: 4. Germline CDR1 is SGHVS and CDR2 is FQNEAQ. CDR3 protein: CASSFDRVNEQYV. DNA of the CDR3: TGTGCCAGCAGCTTCGACAGGGTGAACGAGCAGTACGTC.

The rearrangement joins TRBV11-2 to TRBJ2-7; 8 positions agree with TRBD1. CDR3 length: 13 residues. CDR1 SGHAT and CDR2 FQNNGV come from the germline V gene. V lost 5 bases and J lost 5; bases outside the gene matches: 5. The CDR3: CASSRQGLNEQYV. CDR3 in DNA: TGTGCCAGCAGCAGACAGGGGCTAAACGAGCAGTACGTC.

The chain combines TRBV9 with TRBJ1-2, with D possibly being TRBD1 (5 bases). The CDR3 loop spans 15 amino acids. The ends were cut back, 0 bases at V and 2 bases at J, with 11 bases in the middle. CDR1 is SGDLS, CDR2 YYNGEE, per germline. Here the CDR3 DNA reads TGTGCCAGCAGCGTAGTAGGGGTAGGGAACTATGGCTACACCTTC. This gives the protein CASSVVGVGNYGYTF.

In this sample, this clone turned up a few times. The chain has TRBV30 and TRBJ2-1; the D is unclear. CDR1 GTSNPN and CDR2 SVGIG come from the germline V gene (reference sequence). This CDR3 region has 13 residues. The V gene lost 3 bases and the J gene lost 8 bases, with 14 bases spanning the gap. CDR3 sequence reads: CAWRTGIRDEQFF. The CDR3 DNA reads as TGTGCCTGGAGAACTGGGATTCGCGATGAGCAGTTCTTC.

The chain carries TRBV7-9 and TRBJ1-5, with no clear D. Germline CDR1 is SEHNR and CDR2 is FQNEAQ (reference sequence). The CDR3 is 15 amino acids. Trimming took 1 base from V and 2 from J, leaving 9 bases between them. DNA for the CDR3: TGTGCCAGCAGCTTAGAAGGCTTTGGCAATCAGCCCCAGCATTTT. Protein: CASSLEGFGNQPQHF.

This rearrangement joins TRBV14 to TRBJ2-3; D is ambiguous. Germline CDR1 and CDR2: SGHDN and FVKESK. There are 14 residues in the CDR3. The V end was cut by 4 bases, the J end by 1 base, with 9 bases between. The DNA of the CDR3 is TGTGCCAGCAGCCCGTATTGGGGCACAGATACGCAGTATTTT. Translating gives CASSPYWGTDTQYF.

The chain couples TRBV5-1 to TRBJ2-5; D possibly corresponds to TRBD2 (6 bases). Looked up from germline, CDR1 is SGHRS and CDR2 is YFSETQ. V lost 0 bases, J lost 9 bases, and 15 bases lay in between. The CDR3 runs to 14 residues. The CDR3 is CASSLVGGERSQYF. As DNA, the CDR3 is TGCGCCAGCAGCTTGGTCGGAGGGGAGAGGTCCCAGTACTTC.

This clone has more than one count but fewer than ten. The genes are TRBV12-5 and TRBJ2-1; 11 bases line up with TRBD2. Trimming removed 0 bases from V and 4 bases from J; junction bases left unmatched: 5. The length of the CDR3 is 17 residues. Germline lookup yields CDR1 LGHNT and CDR2 FRNRAP. In nucleotides, the CDR3 is TGTGCTAGTGGTTTGGTACCCCTAGCGGGGGGTTACAATGAGCAGTTCTTC. Residues: CASGLVPLAGGYNEQFF.

The gene calls are TRBV18 and TRBJ2-6; D call uncertain. Germline-derived CDR1 and CDR2 are KGHSH and LQKENI. The CDR3 loop spans 15 amino acids. V was pared by 3 bases and J by 1 base, with 7 bases between. CDR3 bases: TGTGCCAGCTCACCTGTTGAGTCTGGGGCCAACGTCCTGACTTTC. This translates into CASSPVESGANVLTF.

In its sample, this clone was seen a few times. The chain links TRBV29-1 to TRBJ1-3; D is unresolved. Trimming left V 4 bases short and J 7 bases short, with 8 bases between. CDR1 SQVTM and CDR2 ANQGSEA come from the germline V gene. This CDR3 is 11 amino acids long. The CDR3, as DNA: TGCAGCGTTGTCGGAGGGAACACCATATATTTT. It codes for CSVVGGNTIYF.

This chain joins TRBV7-6 and TRBJ1-1, with D possibly TRBD1 on 5 matching bases. The V gene lost 0 bases and the J gene lost 5 bases, with 10 bases spanning the gap. The CDR3 is 14 amino acids. Germline V gene sequence: CDR1 SGHVS, CDR2 FNYEAQ. CDR3: CASSLASRETEAFF. The CDR3 bases are TGTGCCAGCAGCTTAGCCAGCAGGGAGACTGAAGCTTTCTTT.

This clone appeared a few times. The CDR3 sequence: CASSYSYFGGYGYTF. DNA for the CDR3: TGTGCCAGCAGTTACTCATACTTCGGAGGCTATGGCTACACCTTC. The V gene is TRBV6-5, the J gene TRBJ1-2; D is ambiguous. There are 15 residues in the CDR3. Trimming took 0 bases from V and 4 from J, leaving 12 bases between them. The germline V gene encodes CDR1 MNHEY and CDR2 SVGAGI.

V usage is TRBV7-8 and J usage is TRBJ1-6, with D unclear. The CDR3 runs 12 residues. Germline V gene lookup returns CDR1 SGHVS and CDR2 FQNEAQ. V was pared by 7 bases and J by 10 bases, with 11 bases between. The CDR3 spells CASTNKLSPLHF. DNA for the CDR3: TGTGCCAGCACTAACAAGTTATCACCCCTCCACTTT.

The V and J genes are TRBV5-4 and TRBJ1-1; the D is unclear. V lost 2 bases, J lost 0 bases, and 5 bases lay in between. The germline V gene encodes CDR1 SGHNT and CDR2 YYREEE (reference sequence). This CDR3 has 13 residues. The CDR3 DNA reads TGTGCCAGCAGCTTCGTTATGAACACTGAAGCTTTCTTT. Protein sequence: CASSFVMNTEAFF.

The chain couples TRBV6-5 to TRBJ2-3; 8 bases map to TRBD1. The germline CDR1 and CDR2 sequences are MNHEY and SVGAGI. The CDR3 is made up of 14 amino acids. Unmatched junction bases numbered 5, after V lost 7 bases and J lost 2 bases. Here the CDR3 DNA reads TGTGCCAGCACCCAGGGGGCGACCACAGATACGCAGTATTTT. Its translation: CASTQGATTDTQYF.

There are a few counts of this clone. The chain combines TRBV7-2 with TRBJ2-3, with unresolved D. CDR1 SGHTA and CDR2 FQGNSA come from the germline V gene. V lost 5 bases to trimming and J lost 6 bases, with 9 bases between them. CDR3 length: 12 amino acids. The CDR3 coding sequence is TGTGCCAGCAGCCCCCTGGGGGATACGCAGTATTTT. This sequence encodes CASSPLGDTQYF.

This chain connects TRBV29-1 to TRBJ2-1; D is unresolved. CDR3 length: 11 residues. Trimming took off 7 bases at V and 9 bases at J, with 13 bases between the two ends. Germline CDR1 reads SQVTM; CDR2 reads ANQGSEA. The CDR3 DNA is TGCAGCGGCCAGACGGCTGGTGAGCAGTTCTTC. Translated: CSGQTAGEQFF.